A single TCR beta chain is shown here with its context. Antigen specificity is unknown. The sample originates from a study of T cells expressing NK-cell markers. Germline values: CDR1 SGHRS, CDR2 YFSETQ. The CDR3 length is 15 residues. From the 5' RACE reads, TCRdb lists one entry per CDR3 protein and no DNA. The sample yields some 410,000 distinct CDR3 sequences, of which the top ten take up about 7.3%. General observations from the study: For a few donors, these clonotypes were likewise the leading ones in the CD3+CD56-NKG2C+ fraction.

The J gene is TRBJ1-6, the V gene TRBV5-1; TCRdb indicates TRBD1, and absent DNA this call remains unverified. The sample taken for sequencing was blood T cells: a sorted CD56 or NKG2C T cell subset, CD4+ or CD8+ T cells, or bulk PBMC T cells (not recorded which). The receptor's source is a woman aged 18 to 75 in good health. The CDR3 region is CASRRPGQDNSPLHF. The full variable domain, rest sourced from reference TRBV5-1 and TRBJ1-6, is KAGVTQTPRYLIKTRGQQVTLSCSPISGHRSVSWYQQTPGQGLQFLFEYFSETQRNKGNFPGRFSGRQFSNSRSEMNVSTLELGDSALYLCASRRPGQDNSPLHFGNGTRLTVT.